These T cell receptor beta chains were read from a single sample in a study of T cell changes during pregnancy in multiple sclerosis. Sequencing was performed with immunoSEQ multiplex PCR; in TCRdb, only in-frame clones are kept and a portion is missing. The profile shows about 33,000 clones, approximately 90% of them singletons. Here the sequenced sample was CD4+ T cells from peripheral blood mononuclear cells, taken in the third trimester of pregnancy. The source is a female donor in good health, enrolled as a control in a pregnancy study. CDR3s include the opening cysteine and the closing phenylalanine or tryptophan. The D gene is left open where the match is weak. Clone size, where shown, is once, few, many, or a class for clones that have expanded.

V	size	D	J	CDR3	DNA
TRBV5-4	NA	NA	TRBJ1-1	CASSLGATVNTEAFF	TGTGCCAGCAGCTTGGGGGCCACAGTGAACACTGAAGCTTTCTTT
TRBV5-1	NA	TRBD1	TRBJ1-4	CASRREGQGANEKLFF	TGCGCCAGCAGGAGGGAGGGACAGGGAGCTAATGAAAAACTGTTTTTT
TRBV5-6	NA	TRBD2	TRBJ2-1	CASSLAASGYFGEQFF	TGTGCCAGCAGCTTGGCCGCTAGCGGGTACTTTGGGGAGCAGTTCTTC
TRBV5-1	medium-sized	NA	TRBJ2-1	CASSHDPTGNEQFF	TGCGCCAGCAGCCACGATCCAACGGGGAATGAGCAGTTCTTC
TRBV6-6	NA	NA	TRBJ2-4	CASSPWGDSGIQYF	TGTGCCAGCAGCCCCTGGGGGGACAGCGGGATTCAGTACTTC
TRBV11-3	NA	TRBD2	TRBJ2-7	CASSSRGGYEQYF	TGTGCCAGCAGCTCGCGGGGGGGCTACGAGCAGTACTTC
TRBV5-5	NA	NA	TRBJ1-5	CASSFGGWQPQHF	TGTGCCAGCAGCTTTGGAGGGTGGCAGCCCCAGCATTTT
TRBV13	NA	TRBD1	TRBJ1-1	CASSPRDRDTEAFF	TGTGCCAGCAGCCCCAGGGACAGGGACACTGAAGCTTTCTTT
TRBV6-6	NA	NA	TRBJ1-4	CASSRTDRARNEKLFF	TGTGCCAGCAGTCGCACTGACAGAGCGAGAAATGAAAAACTGTTTTTT
TRBV14	NA	TRBD2	TRBJ2-1	CASSLLTSGPSRLQFF	TGTGCCAGCAGCCTCCTTACTAGCGGCCCCTCGCGTTTACAGTTCTTC